This T cell receptor beta chain is drawn from a study of cytomegalovirus exposure and HLA in healthy donors (dated by TCRdb to the late 2010s). The study in broad terms: An earlier analysis of roughly 500 of the donors reported approximately 270 Gb of sequence data and about 100 million unique TCR beta sequences from some 180 million T cells. An early release that covered roughly 600 HLA-typed donors contained approximately 320 gigabases of sequencing data and about 84 million unique TCR sequences. The genetic ancestry cluster associated with self-reported Caucasian donors included about four fifths of the roughly 400 genotyped donors. The study aimed to test whether cataloging public T cell receptors could reveal signatures of past pathogen exposure. The study used immunosequencing to profile the T cell repertoires of approximately 630 subjects and linked those repertoires to cytomegalovirus serostatus. Besides the first cohort of 500 to 700 subjects, a separate validation cohort made up of 120 or so different subjects was used. To predict cytomegalovirus infection status, the study brought together high-throughput TCR immunosequencing, statistical association of individual TCRs with disease status, and machine learning. To study patterns of TCR occurrence, a later analysis re-analyzed previously published TCR beta repertoires from several hundred donors and added high-resolution HLA genotyping. Rather than drawing on any new phenotypic data, the later analysis identified candidate immune exposures from TCR beta sequences and the way those sequences occurred across donors. An earlier analysis of approximately 500 of the donors applied high-throughput TCR beta sequencing to assess whether each TCR beta V gene segment acted as functional or pseudogenic. Donor age, sex, ethnicity and CMV serostatus were compiled together with the repertoire data. In a later genetic analysis, genome-wide SNP genotypes for about three fifths of the 666 donors were used, and that subset was treated as a discovery cohort. Every discovery cohort repertoire had been produced on one sequencing platform. Both class I and class II loci were covered by HLA typing, at four-digit resolution. The number of typed donors differed by locus: about 620-640 for A, B, C, DRB1 and DQB1; 522 for DQA1; fewer than 610 for DPA1; and about 450 for DPB1. Four or five DR-DQ haplotypes were handled as single units for association and clustering because linkage in the cohort was strong. On average, around 240,000 unique TCR beta nucleotide sequences were sequenced per donor among a few hundred genotyped donors of the cohort, with 15% to 20% of those sequences being non-productive. Summary of the overall study and its limitations: In this cohort, only TCR beta chains were sequenced, and detectable features were limited by the absence of alpha or paired-chain data. Presence/absence analyses assumed roughly uniform sequencing depth across donors, an assumption that may not hold. A group of highly shared sequence variants was considered likely to be a technical artifact of the sequencing pipeline. The study gave a list of roughly 150 TCR beta chains associated with cytomegalovirus. CMV serostatus was the only immune exposure information available for the cohort. In both the original and validation cohorts, the classifier was reported to diagnose cytomegalovirus status with high specificity and sensitivity. In a later genetic analysis, a missense DCLRE1C variant was associated with V-gene and J-gene trimming of TCR beta chains, and the association was replicated in an independent cohort. Most TCR sequences were seen in very few donors, while some public TCRs were found in many individuals. Some IMGT-functional V segments, including TRBV6-2 and TRBV6-3, could not be distinguished by the 87-base-pair reads and were therefore excluded. A further reported finding was that TCR beta sequences accurately predicted the HLA-A and HLA-B alleles for most subjects in the first cohort. Because counts were too low, roughly 16 rarely observed V segments, including chromosome 9 orphons, were left out of the earlier analysis of several hundred of the donors. In a later analysis, the rate of TCR association differed among HLA loci, with DRB1 alleles having the most associated TCRs and HLA-C alleles having the fewest. Compared with equally common non-associated chains, HLA-associated TCR beta chains in a later analysis were more clonally expanded and had lower generation probabilities. According to a later genetic analysis, donors in an Asian-associated ancestry cluster had fewer N-insertions in productive TCRs than the approximately 630-donor mean. In vitro tests confirmed that a few of the cytomegalovirus-associated TCR beta chains recognize cytomegalovirus antigens. HLA typing was unavailable for some donors at each locus, so association tests used only the typed subset. The authors suggested that the approach could potentially be generalized to other disease states and immunological phenotypes. A later analysis found that most CMV-associated TCR beta chains appeared HLA-restricted, with HLA associations seemingly driven largely by CMV exposure. A later analysis reported that several top co-occurrence clusters appeared linked to parvovirus B19, influenza, CMV and Epstein-Barr virus. In a later analysis, 16,951 TCR beta sequences were associated with specific HLA alleles at a false discovery rate of 0.05. An earlier analysis of around 500 of the donors showed that most TCR beta V segments appeared in productive rearrangements either about 87% or about 30% of the time, which broadly matched IMGT annotations. Strong co-occurrence of HLA alleles, especially DR and DQ, made assigning TCR associations to individual alleles difficult. Linkage disequilibrium might explain the correlated functional status among segregating V segments, but an unknown experimental factor could not be excluded.

Sequences SNHLY (CDR1) and FYNNEI (CDR2) are obtained from the germline V gene. Ends trimmed: V by 4 bases, J by 2 bases; bases unmatched to a gene: 1. CDR3 length: 13 amino acids, cysteine to phenylalanine. Left in the record is the CDR3 DNA by itself, 39 bases read in frame from the first base. The count of this clone is one. Its antigen is currently not known. Base qualities are not recorded, but no much larger clone differs from it by a single base. Other nucleotide sequences from this sample produce the same CDR3. The receptor library was made with the immunoSEQ multiplex PCR assay. For the multiplex PCR, a mixture combining 60 forward primers for TCR Vbeta segments and 13 reverse primers for TCR Jbeta segments was used. Amplification of the CDR3 region of rearranged TCR beta genes was performed with a multiplex PCR assay on genomic DNA. On the Illumina HiSeq System, the amplified TCR beta libraries were sequenced as 87-base-pair reads. The original pipeline was this. In a later analysis, some 80 million unique TCR beta chains were counted across the approximately 620 repertoires, and around 10 million of these chains were shared by at least two donors. A nearest-neighbor algorithm error-corrected the raw reads and collapsed the reads into unique sequences, merging closely related sequences to remove PCR and sequencing errors. CDR3 sequences were aligned to IMGT reference sequences to assign V, D and J gene segments. Each retained sequence needed at least a six-nucleotide match to both a V gene segment and a J gene segment. A rearrangement counted as productive if the CDR3 had no stop codons and remained in frame with V and J, and every other rearrangement counted as non-productive. Following IMGT convention, CDR3 was defined as the stretch from the second conserved V-encoded cysteine up to the conserved J-encoded phenylalanine. The earlier analysis of some 600 of the donors excluded sequences that lacked an unambiguous match to a single V gene segment. An earlier analysis of under 750 of the donors called V segments functional above 56.7% productive rearrangements and segregating when the between-donor standard deviation exceeded 5%. A statistical classification framework was developed to diagnose cytomegalovirus status using the catalog of TCR beta chain sequences. A later analysis assigned V and J genes by comparing TCR nucleotide sequences with IMGT/GENE-DB human TR gene sequences. A later analysis assigned CDR3 sequences and most-parsimonious VDJ recombination scenarios with the TCRdist pipeline. A later analysis defined each TCR beta chain by its CDR3 amino acid sequence plus V-gene family, and excluded reads lacking a unique V-gene family. To address suspected cross-contamination and a sequencing artifact, a later analysis removed 592 highly shared, low-generation-probability nucleotide sequences. In a later analysis, a clonal expansion index for each public chain was calculated from normalized within-repertoire ranks of inferred template counts. In a later analysis, generation probabilities were computed with a VDJ recombination model fitted to out-of-frame rearrangements, and the resulting probabilities were checked against IGoR. In a later analysis, hypergeometric tests were used to score TCR-TCR, TCR-HLA and TCR-CMV co-occurrence, with a repertoire-size bias correction applied to TCR pairs. A later analysis estimated false discovery rates by permuting HLA or CMV assignments 20 times. A later analysis grouped co-occurring TCRs with DBSCAN, adding TCRdist sequence similarity when clustering within HLA-allele-positive subsets. Co-occurrence clustering excluded repertoires with fewer than 30,000 or more than 120,000 public chains, plus five with anomalous nucleotide sharing. TCRdb stores this immuneACCESS table with in-frame sequences only. Part of the clones is absent; in the studies checked, under half of the shortfall reflects unresolved V genes, and no reason is known for the rest. V and J calls plus clone size are reproduced from that table; the DNA served to infer D and trimming. In this sample the table shows around 140,000 clones, about 84% of which occur a single time. Around 2.5% of the sample is held by the ten biggest clonotypes.

The cohort consisted of 670 or so healthy bone marrow donors. At the time of sampling, every cohort member was nominally healthy, though immune exposures that went unrecorded were likely present. The donor tested CMV seronegative, placing the donor among the 352 seronegative members of the cohort. Each donor provided a peripheral blood sample, and peripheral blood mononuclear cells were used for TCR beta sequencing. Genomic DNA was extracted from the blood cell samples with the Qiagen DNeasy Blood Extraction Kit. What was sequenced was PBMCs. This clonotype was obtained from a man aged 50 to 60 in good health and CMV-seronegative. The chain is made from TRBV2 and TRBJ1-2; 7 of the junction bases match TRBD1. Read as DNA, the sequence is TGTGCCAGCAGTGGACAGGGCAACTATGGCTACACCTTC. Its amino acids are CASSGQGNYGYTF. Where the CDR3 stops, the reference TRBV2 and TRBJ1-2 genes take over; the full variable domain is EPEVTQTPSHQVTQMGQEVILRCVPISNHLYFYWYRQILGQKVEFLVSFYNNEISEKSEIFDDQFSVERPDGSNFTLKIRSTKLEDSAMYFCASSGQGNYGYTFGSGTRLTVV.